This T cell receptor (beta chain) was sequenced in a study of CD8 T cells in ankylosing spondylitis. Quantitative 5'-RACE with molecular barcodes was used to make the TCR beta libraries. TCRdb ran MiXCR on the 5' RACE reads and lists one entry per CDR3 protein. The table includes just under 350,000 distinct CDR3 sequences, around 15% detected once. Study results and caveats: Reported data indicate significant enrichment of disease-linked clones within matched ankylosing spondylitis synovial fluid. Previously reported in reactive arthritis synovial fluid and blood were some of the motif variants. The study identified a TCR beta motif of under ten highly homologous variants that appeared characteristic of ankylosing spondylitis blood.

CDR1 SGHRS and CDR2 YFSETQ come from the germline V gene. This CDR3 region has 13 residues. The V end lost 5 bases, the J end lost 6 bases, and 12 bases lay between the germline ends. A remark on this clonotype: Its antigen is still unknown.

The chain is built from TRBV5-1 and TRBJ2-4; a weak D match, TRBD2 (5 bases). The receptor was derived from a male donor with ankylosing spondylitis or in good health (not recorded which). Sequencing input: blood, either unsorted or a sorted T cell fraction (not recorded which). This CDR3 reads CASSSAGRNIQYF. CDR3 in DNA: TGCGCCAGCAGTTCCGCGGGCCGAAACATTCAGTACTTC.